This T cell receptor beta chain was captured in a study of blood T cell repertoires in COVID-19. Study at large: Donors in the United States, Italy and Spain gave samples during acute or convalescent COVID-19. The cDNA or gDNA used as material had been derived from T cells, B-cell-depleted T cells, or PBMCs.

Study processing details: The authors estimated nucleated cell counts from reference gene primer amplification. The protocol was immunoSEQ multiplex PCR, while the TCRdb copy is restricted to in-frame clones and leaves out a portion. The DNA gave D and trimming, while V, J and clone size come from that table. The table lists under 130,000 clones, over 75% of them singletons, with 4% to 5% in the top ten. Trimming took 0 bases from V and 0 from J, leaving 18 bases between them. There are 18 residues in the CDR3. Germline V CDR1 and CDR2: MGHRA, YSYEKL. The source is a man in his forties or fifties with acute or convalescent COVID-19. The chain recombines TRBV4-1 with TRBJ2-7, with D uncertain. The sequenced sample was peripheral blood. The chain's CDR3 is CASSQDSTIRRSSYEQYF. CDR3 DNA sequence: TGCGCCAGCAGCCAAGATTCGACCATCCGTCGGAGCTCCTACGAGCAGTACTTC.